These 28 T cell receptor beta chains came from one sample sequenced in a study of blood T cell repertoires in COVID-19. Produced via immunoSEQ multiplex PCR; TCRdb's table is partial and in-frame only. Among around 330,000 clones listed, about 91% were seen once. Sequencing was done on a sample of peripheral blood. These receptor sequences come from a woman between 25 and 40 years old with COVID-19, enrolled during active disease.

The chain combines TRBV6-2 or TRBV6-3 with TRBJ2-7; TRBD1 aligns across 10 bases. Per the germline V gene, CDR1 is MNHEY and CDR2 is SVGEGT. This CDR3 is 16 amino acids long. Trimming took 1 base from V and 5 from J; bases not matched to a gene: 8. CDR3 sequence reads: CASSYYSGTGANEQYF. The DNA for the CDR3 is TGTGCCAGCAGTTACTATTCCGGGACAGGGGCCAACGAGCAGTACTTC.

This sequence joins TRBV12-3 or TRBV12-4 and TRBJ1-2, with 9 positions matching TRBD1. The V and J ends lost 7 bases and 7 bases, in that order; junction bases with no gene match: 7. The CDR3 length is 13 residues. The CDR3: CASNTGGVSGYTF. CDR3 nucleotides: TGTGCCAGCAACACAGGGGGCGTCTCTGGCTACACCTTC.

The V gene is TRBV6-5, the J gene TRBJ2-1; 12 bases are a match to TRBD2. V trimming: 5 bases; J trimming: 5 bases; junction bases outside the gene matches: 1. The germline gives CDR1 MNHEY, CDR2 SVGAGI. This CDR3 region has 14 residues. The CDR3 loop is CASSRLAGDNEQFF. DNA for the CDR3: TGTGCCAGCAGTCGACTAGCGGGGGACAATGAGCAGTTCTTC.

This chain joins TRBV11-1 and TRBJ2-3, with 8 bases lining up with TRBD2. Unmatched junction bases numbered 6, after V lost 2 bases and J lost 2 bases. Germline V gene sequence: CDR1 SGHAT, CDR2 FQDESV (reference sequence). This CDR3 is 16 amino acids long. The CDR3 loop reads CASSLLRLAITDTQYF. The CDR3 nucleotides read TGTGCCAGCAGCTTATTGCGACTAGCGATCACAGATACGCAGTATTTT.

This clone was seen more than once but under ten times. The CDR3 loop reads CASSPRRAYNNEQFF. The CDR3 DNA reads as TGTGCCAGCTCACCACGGAGGGCGTACAACAATGAGCAGTTCTTC. This sequence joins TRBV18 and TRBJ2-1; D is possibly TRBD2 (6 bases). This CDR3 has 15 amino acids. V was trimmed by 1 base and J by 5 bases, leaving 12 bases between them. Per the germline V gene, CDR1 is KGHSH and CDR2 is LQKENI.

The V gene is TRBV7-9, the J gene TRBJ2-5, with 8 bases that match TRBD1. CDR3 length: 13 amino acids. The germline gives CDR1 SEHNR, CDR2 FQNEAQ (reference sequence). Germline trimming cut 3 bases from V and 4 bases from J; bases unmatched to any gene: 1. The CDR3 nucleotides read TGTGCCAGCAGCTTCGGACAGGGAGAGACCCAGTACTTC. Residues: CASSFGQGETQYF.

Turning to this clone: Additional DNA sequences in this sample encode the identical CDR3. The gene calls are TRBV28 and TRBJ1-6, with TRBD1 matching over 9 bases. Germline V gene sequence: CDR1 MDHEN, CDR2 SYDVKM. This CDR3 has 15 residues. The junction had 4 bases not matched to a gene; V was cut back by 3 bases and J by 7 bases. This CDR3 is CASSLGDRDNSPLHF. CDR3 sequence (DNA): TGTGCCAGCAGTTTGGGGGACAGGGACAATTCACCCCTCCACTTT.

The chain uses TRBV28 and TRBJ1-2; tentatively, D is TRBD1 (5 bases). Germline V gives CDR1 MDHEN, CDR2 SYDVKM. V shed 2 bases and J shed 6 bases, with 28 bases lying between them. The CDR3 runs 19 residues. As DNA, the CDR3 is TGTGCCAGCAGTTTAGGTGTGAAGCGGTTCGGGACGGGACTGCATGGCTACACCTTC. Amino acids: CASSLGVKRFGTGLHGYTF.

This chain uses TRBV12-3 or TRBV12-4 with TRBJ1-1, with D uncertain. CDR3 length: 13 amino acids. The V end lost 5 bases, the J end lost 6 bases, and 13 bases lay between the germline ends. CDR3 in amino acids: CASSPRGGSEAFF. The CDR3 DNA follows: TGTGCCAGCAGTCCCCGGGGAGGGTCTGAAGCTTTCTTT.

This chain joins TRBV4-3 and TRBJ2-6; 11 bases fit TRBD1. The junction had 2 bases not matched to a gene; V was cut back by 0 bases and J by 1 base. CDR1 is LGHNA, CDR2 YSLEER, per germline. The CDR3 is 18 residues long. The CDR3 coding sequence is TGCGCCAGCAGCCAAGAGGGGACAGGGGGGTCTGGGGCCAACGTCCTGACTTTC. Encoded protein: CASSQEGTGGSGANVLTF.

The genes are TRBV7-9 and TRBJ2-7, with a weak D call TRBD1 (6 bases). The length of the CDR3 is 14 residues. From germline, CDR1 is SEHNR and CDR2 FQNEAQ (reference sequence). V was pared by 5 bases and J by 1 base, with 12 bases between. The CDR3 DNA sequence: TGTGCCAGCAGCCCTACGACAGGTTCCTACGAGCAGTACGTC. The encoded protein is CASSPTTGSYEQYV.

This chain connects TRBV4-1 to TRBJ1-2; 7 positions match TRBD1. The junction had 6 bases not matched to a gene; V was cut back by 1 base and J by 4 bases. Germline V gene lookup returns CDR1 MGHRA and CDR2 YSYEKL. The CDR3 is made up of 15 amino acids. This CDR3 reads CASSQVGAGGYGYTF. The CDR3 DNA reads TGCGCCAGCAGCCAAGTAGGGGCAGGGGGCTATGGCTACACCTTC.

The chain couples TRBV28 to TRBJ1-5; D is unclear. The CDR3 is made up of 10 amino acids. Per germline, CDR1 MDHEN and CDR2 SYDVKM. The V end lost 5 bases, the J end lost 9 bases, and 5 bases lay between the germline ends. As DNA, the CDR3 is TGTGCCAGCAGTCGGGGGCCCCAGCATTTT. It encodes CASSRGPQHF.

The rearrangement joins TRBV11-3 to TRBJ2-5; TRBD1 is a possible D gene (5 bases). The CDR3 extends over 15 amino acids. Germline V gene data show CDR1 as SGHNT and CDR2 as YENEEA. V lost 5 bases and J lost 3, with 16 bases in between. The CDR3 reads CASSPRSREEETQYF. The CDR3 nucleotides read TGTGCCAGCAGCCCACGGAGCAGGGAAGAAGAGACCCAGTACTTC.

The chain combines TRBV7-9 with TRBJ2-1; D gene uncertain. From germline, CDR1 is SEHNR and CDR2 FQNEAQ (reference sequence). CDR3 size: 15 residues. The V gene lost 5 bases and the J gene lost 6 bases, with 17 bases spanning the gap. For the CDR3, the DNA is TGTGCCAGCAGCAAGTCTAGGTTAGAGTTCAATGAGCAGTTCTTC. It codes for CASSKSRLEFNEQFF.

This rearrangement joins TRBV11-3 to TRBJ2-5, with 9 bases identical to TRBD1. Germline V gives CDR1 SGHNT, CDR2 YENEEA. The CDR3 covers 14 residues. V shed 3 bases, J shed 2 bases, and the junction held 1 base outside the gene matches. The DNA of the CDR3 is TGTGCCAGCAGCTTGACAGGGGGGCAAGAGACCCAGTACTTC. It is translated as CASSLTGGQETQYF.

V gene TRBV18 combines with J gene TRBJ1-6, with D unresolved. Trimming cost V 3 bases and J 7 bases, with 13 bases left between them. The germline V gene encodes CDR1 KGHSH and CDR2 LQKENI. The CDR3 runs 15 residues. CDR3 loop: CASSPTPRGNSPLHF. The CDR3 DNA reads as TGTGCCAGCTCACCGACACCACGAGGGAATTCACCCCTCCACTTT.

The J gene is TRBJ1-1, the V gene TRBV3-1 (or the pseudogene TRBV3-2); D is unresolved. This CDR3 contains 12 residues. CDR1 LGHDT and CDR2 YNNKEL come from the germline V gene (reference sequence). V lost 5 bases to trimming and J lost 0 bases, with 4 bases between them. Written as DNA, the CDR3 is TGTGCCAGCAGCGGGCTGAACACTGAAGCTTTCTTT. This codes for CASSGLNTEAFF.

This clone was detected once. The V gene is TRBV18, the J gene TRBJ2-5; tentative D call: TRBD1 (6 bases). CDR1 KGHSH and CDR2 LQKENI come from the germline V gene. The CDR3 contains 14 residues. The germline V and J ends were trimmed by 2 bases and 7 bases, with 14 bases remaining between them. The CDR3 DNA follows: TGTGCCAGCTCACCAGAAACAGGGCGGCGGACCCAGTACTTC. Amino acids: CASSPETGRRTQYF.

The chain carries TRBV2 and TRBJ1-1, with 7 bases aligning to TRBD1. There are 14 residues in the CDR3. V lost 6 bases and J lost 0; bases outside the gene matches: 4. The germline V gene has CDR1 SNHLY and CDR2 FYNNEI. CDR3 residues: CASRPGGVNTEAFF. As DNA, the CDR3 is TGTGCCAGCAGGCCAGGGGGTGTGAACACTGAAGCTTTCTTT.

The J gene is TRBJ1-1, the V gene TRBV2, with D perhaps matching TRBD1 (5 bases). The germline V gene has CDR1 SNHLY and CDR2 FYNNEI. The CDR3 consists of 13 residues. With 10 bases removed from V and 7 bases from J, the gap between germline ends came to 19 bases. Written as DNA, the CDR3 is TGTGCCACCATACAGGACCTCGGCAGTGAAGCTTTCTTT. This sequence encodes CATIQDLGSEAFF.

This clone has just one count. The chain has TRBV7-2 and TRBJ2-5; 10 bases line up with TRBD2. The CDR3 length is 15 residues. Germline loops: CDR1 SGHTA, CDR2 FQGNSA. J lost 1 base, V lost 7 bases, and 6 bases had no gene match. The CDR3 nucleotides are TGTGCCAGCATTCGAGCGGGGGGGACCCAAGAGACCCAGTACTTC. This sequence encodes CASIRAGGTQETQYF.

CDR3 loop: CASSPSVDEQFF. The CDR3 region has the DNA TGTGCCAGCTCACCCTCGGTGGATGAGCAGTTCTTC. The rearrangement links TRBV18 to TRBJ2-1; no firm D call. The length of the CDR3 is 12 residues. Looked up from germline, CDR1 is KGHSH and CDR2 is LQKENI. With 3 bases removed from V and 8 bases from J, the gap between germline ends came to 8 bases.

The chain has TRBV4-2 and TRBJ2-5; TRBD2 matches 10 bases. Germline CDR1 is LGHNA and CDR2 is YNFKEQ. The CDR3 has 16 amino acids. V lost 4 bases to trimming and J lost 2 bases; unmatched junction nucleotides: 7. The CDR3 DNA reads as TGTGCCAGCAGCCCCCGAGGAGCGGGGGGGCAAGAGACCCAGTACTTC. This encodes CASSPRGAGGQETQYF.

This clone is a singleton in its sample. The chain's CDR3 is CASSLLTTEGYTF. In DNA form, the CDR3 reads TGTGCCAGCAGCTTATTAACAACGGAGGGCTACACCTTC. V usage is TRBV7-9 and J usage is TRBJ1-2, with D unclear. Germline V gene lookup returns CDR1 SEHNR and CDR2 FQNEAQ (reference sequence). The CDR3 extends over 13 amino acids. Trimming stripped 2 bases from V and 8 bases from J, with 12 bases between.

This chain links TRBV2 with TRBJ2-7; 9 bases are a match to TRBD2. This CDR3 has 14 amino acids. J was trimmed by 0 bases and V by 6 bases; bases with no gene match: 3. The germline V gene has CDR1 SNHLY and CDR2 FYNNEI. CDR3 coding DNA: TGTGCCAGCAGGCGGGAGGGGGACTCCTACGAGCAGTACTTC. This gives the protein CASRREGDSYEQYF.

This clone was detected a few times. The CDR3 coding sequence is TGTGCCAGCAGTCTACTCGGAGCTAACTATGGCTACACCTTC. This sequence encodes CASSLLGANYGYTF. The genes are TRBV6-5 and TRBJ1-2; no firm D call. V was clipped by 5 bases and J by 0 bases, with 10 bases between them. The CDR3 is made up of 14 amino acids. Germline V gene data show CDR1 as MNHEY and CDR2 as SVGAGI.

V gene TRBV11-3 combines with J gene TRBJ2-3; D might be TRBD1 (6 bases). Deletions cut 5 bases from V and 2 bases from J, with 14 bases between. Germline V gives CDR1 SGHNT, CDR2 YENEEA. The CDR3 is made up of 15 amino acids. CDR3 sequence: CASSPRQVATDTQYF. The CDR3 region has the DNA TGTGCCAGCAGCCCGAGACAGGTCGCCACAGATACGCAGTATTTT.